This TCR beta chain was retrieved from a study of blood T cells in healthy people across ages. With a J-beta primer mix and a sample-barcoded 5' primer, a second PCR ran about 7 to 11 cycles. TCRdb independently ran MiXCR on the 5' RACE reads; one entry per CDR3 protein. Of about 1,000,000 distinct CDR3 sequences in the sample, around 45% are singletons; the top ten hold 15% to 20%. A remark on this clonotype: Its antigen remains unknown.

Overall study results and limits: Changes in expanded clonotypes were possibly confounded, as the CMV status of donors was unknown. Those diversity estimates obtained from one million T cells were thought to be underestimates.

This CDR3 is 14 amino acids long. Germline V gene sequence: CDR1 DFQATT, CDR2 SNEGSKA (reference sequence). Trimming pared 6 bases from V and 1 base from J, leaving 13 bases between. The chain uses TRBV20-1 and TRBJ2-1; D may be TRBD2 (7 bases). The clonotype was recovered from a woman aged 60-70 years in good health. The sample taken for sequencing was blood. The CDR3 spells CSAAGALSYNEQFF. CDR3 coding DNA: TGCAGTGCCGCGGGGGCACTTTCCTACAATGAGCAGTTCTTC.